Listed here is a single TCR beta chain. Its specificity is unknown. The data were taken from a study of CD8+CD57+ T cells in acquired aplastic anemia. Study-level information: Quantities of DNA derived from sorted CD4+ and CD8+ cells averaged roughly 3 ug.

The study's findings and limits: Patients and controls had in common twenty-nine CD8+ CDR3 sequences.

CD8+CD57+ cell expansion had been shown by flow cytometry in patients chosen for sequencing. By the time of blood sampling, patients had still received no therapy. CDR3 and TCR beta VDJ profiling relied on a genomic DNA template. TCRdb itself ran the reads through MiXCR, one entry per CDR3 protein. The sample lists some 150,000 distinct CDR3 sequences, 71% occurring once. The CDR3 extends over 17 amino acids. Germline assignment: CDR1 SGHTS and CDR2 YDEGEE. Deletions cut 5 bases from V and 4 bases from J, with 24 bases between. This clonotype originated in a human donor with aplastic anemia. The chain carries TRBV5-8 and TRBJ2-5; either TRBD1 or TRBD2 may supply D (5 bases each). Sequencing was performed on sorted CD4+, CD8+, or CD8+CD57+ T cells (not recorded which) from PBMCs. The CDR3 protein is CASSPTGQSFFVETQYF. CDR3 bases: TGTGCCAGCAGTCCTACGGGGCAGTCATTTTTCGTAGAGACCCAGTACTTC.